This T cell receptor (beta chain) was retrieved from a study of blood T cell repertoires in COVID-19. Germline-derived CDR1 and CDR2 are LNHDA and SQIVND (reference sequence). V lost 5 bases, J lost 4 bases, and 8 bases lay in between. There are 13 residues in the CDR3. Authors' methods: Amplified reference gene primers provided the basis for estimating nucleated cell counts. Clones were read by immunoSEQ multiplex PCR, and TCRdb kept only the in-frame ones, dropping some. Clonal size and the V and J genes are those of that table, whereas D and trimming came from the DNA. The sample lists roughly 150,000 clones, almost 85% occurring once.

The sample consisted of peripheral blood. The receptor was isolated from a woman of 80 years or more with COVID-19, enrolled during active disease. The gene calls are TRBV19 and TRBJ2-2; a weak D match, TRBD2 (5 bases). The CDR3 region is CASSRGVTGELFF. The DNA of the CDR3 is TGTGCCAGTAGTCGGGGTGTCACCGGGGAGCTGTTTTTT.